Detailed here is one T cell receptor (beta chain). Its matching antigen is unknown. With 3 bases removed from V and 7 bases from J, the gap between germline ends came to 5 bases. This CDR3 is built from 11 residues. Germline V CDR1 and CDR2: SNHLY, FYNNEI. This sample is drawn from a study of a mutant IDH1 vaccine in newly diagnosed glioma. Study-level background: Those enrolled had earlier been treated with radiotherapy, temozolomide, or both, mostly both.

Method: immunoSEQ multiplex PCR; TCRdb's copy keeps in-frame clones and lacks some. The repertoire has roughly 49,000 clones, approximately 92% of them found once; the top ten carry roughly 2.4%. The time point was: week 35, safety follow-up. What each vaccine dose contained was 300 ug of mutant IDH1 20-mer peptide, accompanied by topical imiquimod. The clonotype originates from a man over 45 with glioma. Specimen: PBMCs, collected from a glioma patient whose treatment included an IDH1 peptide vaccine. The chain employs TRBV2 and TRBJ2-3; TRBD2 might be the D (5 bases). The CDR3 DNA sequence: TGTGCCAGCAGTGAGGACTATACGCAGTATTTT. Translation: CASSEDYTQYF.